Included here is one T cell receptor beta chain sequence, with context. The data derive from a study of CD4 and CD8 cells across lung adenocarcinoma regions. TCRdb fed the PCR reads into MiXCR, producing one record per CDR3 protein. This repertoire shows just over 20,000 distinct CDR3 sequences, 50% to 55% found once; its top ten account for about 25%. Donors had localized lung adenocarcinoma, a non-small cell lung cancer. Germline V gene sequence: CDR1 LGHDT, CDR2 YNNKEL (reference sequence). The junction had 9 bases not matched to a gene; V was cut back by 3 bases and J by 6 bases. The CDR3 consists of 16 residues.

Sequences were obtained from CD8+ T cells from the center of a lung tumor. This chain joins TRBV3-1 and TRBJ2-7; 12 nucleotides agree with TRBD2. The TCR originated in a female donor with lung adenocarcinoma. The CD4 and CD8 labels of this study may be unreliable. DNA for the CDR3: TGTGCCAGCAGCCATTCCCCTAGCGGGAGGGGGTGCGAGCAGTACGTC. Amino acids: CASSHSPSGRGCEQYV.